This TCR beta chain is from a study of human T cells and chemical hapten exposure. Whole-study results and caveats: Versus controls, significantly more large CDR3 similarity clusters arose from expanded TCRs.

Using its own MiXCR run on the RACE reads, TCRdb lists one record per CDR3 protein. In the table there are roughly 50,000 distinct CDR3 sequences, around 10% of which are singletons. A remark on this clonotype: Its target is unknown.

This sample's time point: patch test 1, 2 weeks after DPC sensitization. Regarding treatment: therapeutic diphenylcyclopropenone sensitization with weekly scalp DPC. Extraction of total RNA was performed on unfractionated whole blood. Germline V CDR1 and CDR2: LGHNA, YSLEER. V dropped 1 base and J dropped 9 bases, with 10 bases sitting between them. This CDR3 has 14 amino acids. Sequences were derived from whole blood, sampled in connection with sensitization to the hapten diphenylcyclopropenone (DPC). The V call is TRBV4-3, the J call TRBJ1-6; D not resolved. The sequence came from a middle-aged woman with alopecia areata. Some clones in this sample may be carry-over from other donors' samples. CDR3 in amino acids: CASSQAVESSPLHF. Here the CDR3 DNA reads TGCGCCAGCAGCCAAGCTGTCGAATCTTCACCCCTCCACTTT.